The 5 T cell receptor beta chains in this list originate from one sample, sequenced in a study of blood T cell repertoires in COVID-19. Profiling relied on immunoSEQ multiplex PCR, and the TCRdb table lists in-frame clones only, not all of them. Altogether about 110,000 clones are present, 88% being singletons, with the ten largest covering over 2%. The sample taken for sequencing was peripheral blood. Source of these receptors: a human donor in a cohort sampled during active COVID-19.

This clone was seen just once. This rearrangement joins TRBV20-1 to TRBJ2-7, with D uncertain. The CDR3 totals 11 residues. CDR1 is DFQATT and CDR2 is SNEGSKA in the germline V gene (reference sequence). Trimming stripped 3 bases from V and 3 bases from J, with 6 bases between. CDR3 amino acids: CSASIIYEQYF. The CDR3 DNA sequence: TGCAGTGCTAGCATCATCTACGAGCAGTACTTC.

V usage is TRBV10-2 and J usage is TRBJ2-6; D remains ambiguous. The CDR3 sequence is 16 residues long. V gave up 6 bases and J gave up 4 bases, with 16 bases separating them. The germline V gene encodes CDR1 WSHSY and CDR2 SAAADI. The chain's CDR3 is CASSLSAQVGANVLTF. CDR3 sequence (DNA): TGCGCCAGCAGCCTGTCTGCGCAGGTAGGGGCCAACGTCCTGACTTTC.

V usage is TRBV5-1 and J usage is TRBJ2-7; D might be TRBD1 (6 bases). CDR3 length equals 13 residues. The V end lost 3 bases, the J end lost 6 bases, and 13 bases lay between the germline ends. The germline V gene encodes CDR1 SGHRS and CDR2 YFSETQ. CDR3 protein: CASSSQTGLEQYF. CDR3 DNA: TGCGCCAGCAGCTCACAGACAGGCCTCGAGCAGTACTTC.

The chain is built from TRBV13 and TRBJ2-7, with TRBD1 matching 8 bases. Germline V lookup: CDR1 PRHDT, CDR2 FYEKMQ (reference sequence). With 10 bases clipped from V and 2 bases from J, the junction kept 13 bases outside the gene matches. The CDR3 is 15 residues long. CDR3 bases: TGTGCCACCACCTGGTGGGGGACAGGTACCTACGAGCAGTACTTC. Its protein is CATTWWGTGTYEQYF.

The chain is built from TRBV3-1 (or the pseudogene TRBV3-2) and TRBJ2-1; 9 nucleotides agree with TRBD1. The germline V gene encodes CDR1 LGHDT and CDR2 YNNKEL (reference sequence). V shed 5 bases, J shed 0 bases, and the junction held 5 bases outside the gene matches. This CDR3 comprises 16 residues. CDR3 region: CASSSPGQGSYNEQFF. CDR3 coding DNA: TGTGCCAGCAGCTCCCCGGGACAGGGCTCCTACAATGAGCAGTTCTTC.